The 13 T cell receptor beta chains below all came from one sample that was sequenced in a study of T cells in Graves' hyperthyroidism and ophthalmopathy. Researchers took RNA transcripts and amplified the TCR beta CDR3 regions from them. RT-PCR in the first round (using the HTBI primer set) targeted the TCR CDR3. TCRdb processed the multiplex PCR reads anew with MiXCR; each CDR3 protein has one entry. The table records nearly 750,000 distinct CDR3 sequences, about 35% of them present only once. Sequencing was done on a sample of blood. These receptors originate from a middle-aged woman with Graves' hyperthyroidism.

The sample holds many counts of this clonotype. V is TRBV29-1 and J is TRBJ1-1; TRBD1 matches 8 bases. Trimming removed 3 bases from V and 7 bases from J; junction bases left unmatched: 7. The CDR3 runs 13 residues. The germline gives CDR1 SQVTM, CDR2 ANQGSEA. As DNA, the CDR3 is TGCAGCGTTGATGGGACAGGAGGGGATGAAGCTTTCTTT. Protein sequence: CSVDGTGGDEAFF.

A note on this clonotype: Because it lacks the conserved phenylalanine or tryptophan at the end, this CDR3 is likely a read error. The rearrangement links TRBV7-2 to TRBJ1-1; no clear D. This CDR3 is 14 amino acids long. V was cut by 1 base and J by 2 bases, with 8 bases left in between. The germline CDR1 and CDR2 sequences are SGHTA and FQGNSA. CDR3 bases: TGTGCCAGCAGCTTAGGGACTCCTAACACTGAAGCTTTCCTT. Translation: CASSLGTPNTEAFL.

As regards this clonotype: This may be a read error: a much more frequent sequence differs by one nucleotide. The V and J genes are TRBV12-3 or TRBV12-4 and TRBJ2-7, with TRBD1 as a possible D gene (6 bases). V gave up 3 bases and J gave up 6 bases, with 12 bases separating them. The length of the CDR3 is 13 residues. The CDR3 protein is CASSLDRRGEQYF. The CDR3 region has the DNA TGTGCCAGCAGTTTGGACAGACGAGGCGAGCAGTACTTC.

This clonotype has ten or more counts. The gene calls are TRBV10-2 and TRBJ1-2; the D is unclear. The CDR3 loop spans 11 amino acids. CDR1 WSHSY and CDR2 SAAADI come from the germline V gene. V was shortened by 6 bases and J by 4 bases, with 6 bases between the two germline ends. The CDR3, as DNA: TGCGCCAGCAGCGAAGGCTATGGCTACACCTTC. Translated: CASSEGYGYTF.

V is TRBV28 and J is TRBJ2-2, with 9 nucleotides matching TRBD1. After removal of 2 bases from V and 4 bases from J, the junction contained 2 bases not matched to a gene. The CDR3 is 15 amino acids. CDR1 is MDHEN, CDR2 SYDVKM, per germline. CDR3 amino acids: CASSLMDRGTGELFF. The CDR3 DNA is TGTGCCAGCAGTTTAATGGACAGGGGCACCGGGGAGCTGTTTTTT.

This clonotype was counted at least ten times. The rearrangement joins TRBV25-1 to TRBJ1-5; D gene ambiguous. Germline lookup yields CDR1 MGHDK and CDR2 SYGVNS. CDR3 size: 14 residues. With 2 bases removed from V and 5 bases from J, the gap between germline ends came to 10 bases. The CDR3 region is CASSETGSYQPQHF. DNA of the CDR3: TGTGCCAGCAGTGAAACGGGATCCTATCAGCCCCAGCATTTT.

In this sample, this clonotype turned up a few times. J is TRBJ1-5 and V is TRBV6-6; weak D call: TRBD1 (5 bases). Trimming pared 6 bases from V and 3 bases from J, leaving 12 bases between. This CDR3 is 14 amino acids long. Germline CDR1 is MNHNY and CDR2 is SVGAGI (reference sequence). The CDR3 protein is CASRSDTFNQPQHF. The CDR3 DNA reads as TGTGCCAGCAGATCGGACACCTTCAATCAGCCCCAGCATTTT.

The V and J genes are TRBV29-1 and TRBJ2-5, with a tentative D call TRBD2 (5 bases). The CDR3 consists of 14 residues. V was clipped by 1 base and J by 10 bases, with 19 bases between them. The V gene's germline CDR1 is SQVTM and CDR2 ANQGSEA. CDR3 region: CSVEGVAGRPRQYF. Written as DNA, the CDR3 is TGCAGCGTTGAAGGGGTCGCGGGCCGGCCTCGCCAGTACTTC.

This clonotype has at least ten counts. V gene TRBV19 combines with J gene TRBJ1-3; 11 nucleotides align to TRBD1. Germline CDR1 is LNHDA and CDR2 is SQIVND (reference sequence). J lost 4 bases, V lost 6 bases, and 2 bases had no gene match. The CDR3 is 14 residues long. The CDR3 DNA reads as TGTGCCAGTAGGGGACAGGGGGAAGGAAACACCATATATTTT. Translation: CASRGQGEGNTIYF.

This clonotype was seen at least ten times. The chain has TRBV20-1 and TRBJ2-7; 9 positions agree with TRBD1. Germline values: CDR1 DFQATT, CDR2 SNEGSKA (reference sequence). V dropped 3 bases and J dropped 9; count of bases not matched to a gene: 6. The CDR3 is 12 residues long. In DNA, the CDR3 is TGCAGTGCTAGTGGGGACAGGGCCGCGCAGTACTTC. Its protein product is CSASGDRAAQYF.

This clonotype was seen at least ten times. This chain connects TRBV11-3 to TRBJ1-1, with a possible D match to TRBD1 (5 bases). Between the trimmed V and J ends, which lost 8 bases and 1 base, there was a span of 11 bases. Per the germline V gene, CDR1 is SGHNT and CDR2 is YENEEA. CDR3 length: 13 residues. The DNA for the CDR3 is TGTGCCAGCCGTCAACAGGAGAACACTGAAGCTTTCTTT. This translates into CASRQQENTEAFF.

This clonotype was observed many times. This sequence joins TRBV15 and TRBJ2-7; unclear D gene. This CDR3 region has 12 residues. CDR1 and CDR2 (germline): LNHNV, YYDKDF (reference sequence). V lost 1 base, J lost 6 bases, and 7 bases lay in between. The CDR3 protein is CATSRAVGEQYF. In DNA, the CDR3 is TGTGCCACCAGCAGAGCGGTAGGCGAGCAGTACTTC.

A note on this clonotype: Because the CDR3's place on the DNA is in doubt, the DNA is left out and the CDR3 is given as listed by TCRdb. The chain carries TRBV7-9 and TRBJ1-2; the table's D call TRBD1 went unverified against the DNA. The CDR3 spans 18 residues, counting both ends. Germline loops: CDR1 SEHNR, CDR2 FQNEAQ (reference sequence). The CDR3 is CASSFYICSGTGSIGYTF.